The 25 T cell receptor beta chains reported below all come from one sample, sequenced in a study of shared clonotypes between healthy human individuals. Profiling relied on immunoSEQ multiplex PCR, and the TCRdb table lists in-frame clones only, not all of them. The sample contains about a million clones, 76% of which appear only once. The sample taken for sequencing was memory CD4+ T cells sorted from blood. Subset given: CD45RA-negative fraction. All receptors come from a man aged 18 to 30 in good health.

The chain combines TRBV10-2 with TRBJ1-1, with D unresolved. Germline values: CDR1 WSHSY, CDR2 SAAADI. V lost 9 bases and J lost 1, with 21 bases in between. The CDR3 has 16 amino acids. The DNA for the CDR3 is TGCGCCAGTAGTACCGGGCCTTCCTTAGGGAACACTGAAGCTTTCTTT. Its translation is CASSTGPSLGNTEAFF.

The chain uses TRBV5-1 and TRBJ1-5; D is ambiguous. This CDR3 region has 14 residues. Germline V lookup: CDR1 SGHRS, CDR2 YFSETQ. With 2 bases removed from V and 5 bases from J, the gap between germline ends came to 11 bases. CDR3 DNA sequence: TGCGCCAGCAGCTTAGGTGGAGGGCATCAGCCCCAGCATTTT. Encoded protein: CASSLGGGHQPQHF.

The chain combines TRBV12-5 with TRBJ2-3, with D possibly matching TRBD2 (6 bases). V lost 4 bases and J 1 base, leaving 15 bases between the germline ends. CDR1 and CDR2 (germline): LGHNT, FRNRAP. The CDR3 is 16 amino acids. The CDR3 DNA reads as TGTGCTAGTGGTTGGACGGGAGTTCGAGGCACAGATACGCAGTATTTT. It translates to CASGWTGVRGTDTQYF. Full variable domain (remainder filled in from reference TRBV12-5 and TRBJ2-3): DARVTQTPRHKVTEMGQEVTMRCQPILGHNTVFWYRQTMMQGLELLAYFRNRAPLDDSGMPKDRFSAEMPDATLATLKIQPSEPRDSAVYFCASGWTGVRGTDTQYFGPGTRLTVL.

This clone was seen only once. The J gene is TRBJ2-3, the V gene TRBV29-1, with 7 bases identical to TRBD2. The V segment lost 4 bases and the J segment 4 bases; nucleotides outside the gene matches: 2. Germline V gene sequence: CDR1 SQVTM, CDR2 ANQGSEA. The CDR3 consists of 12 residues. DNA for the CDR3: TGCAGCGTTGGGGGAGGGGCAGATACGCAGTATTTT. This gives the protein CSVGGGADTQYF.

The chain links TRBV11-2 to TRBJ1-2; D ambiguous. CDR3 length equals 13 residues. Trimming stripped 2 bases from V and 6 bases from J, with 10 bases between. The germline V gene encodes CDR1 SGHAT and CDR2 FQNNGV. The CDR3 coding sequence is TGTGCCAGCAGCTTAAACAGCCTCAATGGCTACACCTTC. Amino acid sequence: CASSLNSLNGYTF.

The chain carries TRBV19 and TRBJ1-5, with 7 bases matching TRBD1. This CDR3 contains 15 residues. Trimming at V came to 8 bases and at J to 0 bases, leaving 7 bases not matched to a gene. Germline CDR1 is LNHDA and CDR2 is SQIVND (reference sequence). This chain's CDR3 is CASWTGGNSNQPQHF. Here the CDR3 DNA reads TGTGCCAGTTGGACAGGAGGAAATAGCAATCAGCCCCAGCATTTT.

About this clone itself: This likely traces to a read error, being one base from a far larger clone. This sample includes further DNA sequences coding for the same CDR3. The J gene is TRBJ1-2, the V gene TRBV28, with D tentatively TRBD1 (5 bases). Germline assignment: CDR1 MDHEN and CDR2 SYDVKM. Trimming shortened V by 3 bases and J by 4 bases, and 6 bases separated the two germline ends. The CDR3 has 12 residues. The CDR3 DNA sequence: TGTGCCAGCAGTTTGGGGGGCTATGGCTACACCTTC. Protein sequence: CASSLGGYGYTF.

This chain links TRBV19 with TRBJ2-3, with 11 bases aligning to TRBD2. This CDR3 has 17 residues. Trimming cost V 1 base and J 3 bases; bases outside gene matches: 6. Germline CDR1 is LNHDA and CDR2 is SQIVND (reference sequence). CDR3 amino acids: CASSIGLAGRRTDTQYF. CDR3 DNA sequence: TGTGCCAGTAGTATAGGACTAGCGGGAAGGAGGACAGATACGCAGTATTTT.

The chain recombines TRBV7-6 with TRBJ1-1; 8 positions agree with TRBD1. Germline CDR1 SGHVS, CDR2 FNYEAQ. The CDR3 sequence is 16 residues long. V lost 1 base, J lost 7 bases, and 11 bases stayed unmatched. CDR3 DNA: TGTGCCAGCAGCTTAGAGGCGGCAGGGGGCGGAAGTGAAGCTTTCTTT. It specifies CASSLEAAGGGSEAFF.

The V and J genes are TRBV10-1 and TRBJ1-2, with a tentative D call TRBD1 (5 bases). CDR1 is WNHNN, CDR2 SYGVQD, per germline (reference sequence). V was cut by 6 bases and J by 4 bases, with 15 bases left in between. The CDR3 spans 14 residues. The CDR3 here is CASSGARGSYGYTF. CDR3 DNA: TGCGCCAGCAGCGGGGCCAGAGGCAGCTATGGCTACACCTTC.

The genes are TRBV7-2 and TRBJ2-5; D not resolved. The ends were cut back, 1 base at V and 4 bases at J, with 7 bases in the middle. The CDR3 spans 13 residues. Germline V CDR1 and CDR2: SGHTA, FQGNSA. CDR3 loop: CASSLGELETQYF. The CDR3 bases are TGTGCCAGCAGCTTAGGGGAACTAGAGACCCAGTACTTC.

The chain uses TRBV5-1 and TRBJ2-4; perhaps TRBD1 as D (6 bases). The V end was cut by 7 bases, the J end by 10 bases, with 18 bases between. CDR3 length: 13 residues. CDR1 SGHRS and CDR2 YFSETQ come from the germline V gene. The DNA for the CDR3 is TGCGCCAGCGGACTCAGGGGCGGCGGTATTCAGTACTTC. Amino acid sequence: CASGLRGGGIQYF.

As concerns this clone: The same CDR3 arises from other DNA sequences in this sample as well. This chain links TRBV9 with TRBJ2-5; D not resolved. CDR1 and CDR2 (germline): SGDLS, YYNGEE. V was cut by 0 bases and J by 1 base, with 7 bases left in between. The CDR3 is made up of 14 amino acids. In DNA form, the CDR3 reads TGTGCCAGCAGCGTAGGGAATAGCCAAGAGACCCAGTACTTC. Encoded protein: CASSVGNSQETQYF.

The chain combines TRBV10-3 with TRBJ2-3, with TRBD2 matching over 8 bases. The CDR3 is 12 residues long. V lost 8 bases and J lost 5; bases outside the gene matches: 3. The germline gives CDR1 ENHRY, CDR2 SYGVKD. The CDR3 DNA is TGTGCCATCTCCGGGGGGGAAGATACGCAGTATTTT. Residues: CAISGGEDTQYF.

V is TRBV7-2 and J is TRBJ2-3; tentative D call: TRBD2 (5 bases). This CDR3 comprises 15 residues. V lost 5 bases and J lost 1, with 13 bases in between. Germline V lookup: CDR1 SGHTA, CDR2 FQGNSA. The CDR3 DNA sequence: TGTGCCAGCAGCCCCGGAGGCCAAGGCACAGATACGCAGTATTTT. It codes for CASSPGGQGTDTQYF.

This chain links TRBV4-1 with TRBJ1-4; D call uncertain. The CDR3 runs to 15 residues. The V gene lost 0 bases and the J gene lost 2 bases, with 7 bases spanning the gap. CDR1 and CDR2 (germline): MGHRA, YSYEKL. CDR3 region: CASSQDGRTNEKLFF. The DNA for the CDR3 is TGCGCCAGCAGCCAAGATGGCAGGACTAATGAAAAACTGTTTTTT.

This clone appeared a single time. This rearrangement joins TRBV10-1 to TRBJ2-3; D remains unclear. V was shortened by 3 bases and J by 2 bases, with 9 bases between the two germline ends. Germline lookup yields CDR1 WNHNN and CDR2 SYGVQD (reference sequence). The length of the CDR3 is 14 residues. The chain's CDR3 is CASSESLITDTQYF. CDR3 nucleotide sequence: TGCGCCAGCAGTGAAAGTCTCATCACAGATACGCAGTATTTT.

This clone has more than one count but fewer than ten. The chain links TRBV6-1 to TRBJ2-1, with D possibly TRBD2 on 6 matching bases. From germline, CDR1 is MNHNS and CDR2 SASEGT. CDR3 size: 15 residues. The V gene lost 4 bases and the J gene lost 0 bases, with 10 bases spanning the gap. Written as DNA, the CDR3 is TGTGCCAGCAGTGCGGGACTGAACTCCTACAATGAGCAGTTCTTC. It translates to CASSAGLNSYNEQFF.

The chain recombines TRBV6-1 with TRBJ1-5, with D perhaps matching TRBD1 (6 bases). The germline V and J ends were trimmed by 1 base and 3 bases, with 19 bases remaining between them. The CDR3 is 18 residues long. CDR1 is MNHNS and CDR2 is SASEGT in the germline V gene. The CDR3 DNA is TGTGCCAGCAGTGAAGAAAGCTCACAGGGCTTCCTCAATCAGCCCCAGCATTTT. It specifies CASSEESSQGFLNQPQHF.

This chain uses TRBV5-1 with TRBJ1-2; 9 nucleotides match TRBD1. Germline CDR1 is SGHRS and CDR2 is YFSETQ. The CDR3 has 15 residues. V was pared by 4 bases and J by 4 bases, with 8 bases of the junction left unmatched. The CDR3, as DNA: TGCGCCAGCAGCGAGCAGACAGGGGGTGTCTATGGCTACACCTTC. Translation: CASSEQTGGVYGYTF. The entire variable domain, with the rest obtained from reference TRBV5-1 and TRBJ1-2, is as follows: KAGVTQTPRYLIKTRGQQVTLSCSPISGHRSVSWYQQTPGQGLQFLFEYFSETQRNKGNFPGRFSGRQFSNSRSEMNVSTLELGDSALYLCASSEQTGGVYGYTFGSGTRLTVV.

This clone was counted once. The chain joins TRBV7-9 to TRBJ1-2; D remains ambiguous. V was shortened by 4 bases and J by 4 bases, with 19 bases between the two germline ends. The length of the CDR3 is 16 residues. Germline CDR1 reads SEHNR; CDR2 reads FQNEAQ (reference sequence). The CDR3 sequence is CASSSPKAGLSYGYTF. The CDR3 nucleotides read TGTGCCAGCAGCTCCCCCAAAGCCGGGCTTAGCTATGGCTACACCTTC.

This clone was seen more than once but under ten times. CDR3 region: CASSDRQRMNTEAFF. DNA for the CDR3: TGTGCCAGTAGTGACCGACAGAGGATGAACACTGAAGCTTTCTTT. The V gene is TRBV19, the J gene TRBJ1-1; maybe TRBD1 (5 bases). CDR3 length equals 15 residues. The V and J ends lost 5 bases and 0 bases respectively, with 13 bases between them. Germline loops: CDR1 LNHDA, CDR2 SQIVND (reference sequence).

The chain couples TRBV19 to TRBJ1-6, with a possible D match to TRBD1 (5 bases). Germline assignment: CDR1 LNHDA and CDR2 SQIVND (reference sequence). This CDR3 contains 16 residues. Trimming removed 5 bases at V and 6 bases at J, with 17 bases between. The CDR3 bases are TGTGCCAGTAGTCAGCGGGTCGCACAGGCTAATTCACCCCTCCACTTT. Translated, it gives CASSQRVAQANSPLHF.

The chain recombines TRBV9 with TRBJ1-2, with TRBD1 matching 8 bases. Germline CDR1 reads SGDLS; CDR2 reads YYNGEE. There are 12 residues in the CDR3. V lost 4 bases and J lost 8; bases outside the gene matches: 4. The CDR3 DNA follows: TGTGCCAGCAGCTTAGACAGGGGAGGCTACACCTTC. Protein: CASSLDRGGYTF.

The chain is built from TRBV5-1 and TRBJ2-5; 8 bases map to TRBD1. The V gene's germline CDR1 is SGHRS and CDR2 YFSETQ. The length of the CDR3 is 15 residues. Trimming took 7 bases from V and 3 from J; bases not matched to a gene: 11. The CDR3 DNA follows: TGCGCCAGCCGCTCTACGACAGGGGACGAAGAGACCCAGTACTTC. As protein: CASRSTTGDEETQYF.